The 20 T cell receptor beta chains below come from one sample, sequenced in a study of cytomegalovirus exposure and HLA in healthy donors (dated by TCRdb to about 2017). Libraries came from the immunoSEQ multiplex PCR assay. In TCRdb, the immuneACCESS table is reduced to in-frame sequences with V and J assigned. These tables do not hold every clone; where another copy was compared, an unresolved V gene accounts for under half, and the others remain unexplained. The sample table lists roughly 150,000 clones, approximately 90% of them with a count of one. Almost 3% of the sample is held by the ten biggest clonotypes. The specimen was PBMCs. These receptors were collected from a man aged 18 to 30 in good health and CMV-seronegative.

Concerning this clone itself: Germline is not matched at one junction end, which may reflect a read error. V gene TRBV2 combines with J gene TRBJ2-1, with D possibly TRBD1 on 6 matching bases. Per germline, CDR1 SNHLY and CDR2 FYNNEI. This CDR3 region has 11 residues. CDR3 in amino acids: CASSERLGALF. Here the CDR3 DNA reads TGTGCCAGCAGTGAGCGATTGGGGGCCCTCTTC.

The chain carries TRBV29-1 and TRBJ2-3; 8 nucleotides align to TRBD2. This CDR3 is built from 14 residues. The ends lost 7 bases at V and 4 bases at J; junction bases unmatched: 10. Germline CDR1 and CDR2: SQVTM and ANQGSEA. The CDR3, as DNA: TGCAGCGCCGGTCCAGCGGGAGTCCCAGATACGCAGTATTTT. Its protein is CSAGPAGVPDTQYF.

The J gene is TRBJ1-4, the V gene TRBV6-5, with 9 bases lining up with TRBD1. In germline, CDR1 is MNHEY, CDR2 SVGAGI. Unmatched junction bases numbered 5, after V lost 4 bases and J lost 11 bases. This CDR3 comprises 13 residues. The CDR3: CASSSGQGAKLFF. CDR3 bases: TGTGCCAGCAGTTCGGGACAGGGTGCGAAACTGTTTTTT.

V and J are TRBV28 and TRBJ1-2; D ambiguous. This CDR3 comprises 14 residues. CDR1 and CDR2 from the germline V gene are MDHEN and SYDVKM. V was cut by 0 bases and J by 4 bases, with 9 bases left in between. CDR3 in amino acids: CASSLWGKIYGYTF. In DNA, the CDR3 is TGTGCCAGCAGTTTATGGGGCAAGATCTATGGCTACACCTTC.

The chain has TRBV28 and TRBJ2-7; D may be TRBD1 or TRBD2 (5 bases each). V dropped 3 bases and J dropped 7 bases, with 10 bases sitting between them. The CDR3 loop spans 12 amino acids. The germline V gene has CDR1 MDHEN and CDR2 SYDVKM. As DNA, the CDR3 is TGTGCCAGCAGTTTGGGGACGGGGGAGCAGTACGTC. It codes for CASSLGTGEQYV.

This CDR3 is CASAGTSQTEQYV. CDR3 DNA: TGTGCCAGCGCGGGGACTAGCCAGACCGAGCAGTACGTC. The rearrangement uses TRBV7-2 and TRBJ2-7; 9 bases agree with TRBD2. This CDR3 comprises 13 residues. Germline assignment: CDR1 SGHTA and CDR2 FQGNSA. Trimming cost V 8 bases and J 6 bases; bases outside gene matches: 8.

The chain uses TRBV5-1 and TRBJ1-4; no clear D. This CDR3 is 15 amino acids long. Trimming removed 4 bases at V and 8 bases at J, with 18 bases between. Germline CDR1 and CDR2: SGHRS and YFSETQ. CDR3 DNA: TGCGCCAGCAGCCCCACCGAACGGTTGGAGGAAAAACTGTTTTTT. Translation gives CASSPTERLEEKLFF. Based on the CDR3 plus reference TRBV5-1 and TRBJ1-4, the full variable domain is KAGVTQTPRYLIKTRGQQVTLSCSPISGHRSVSWYQQTPGQGLQFLFEYFSETQRNKGNFPGRFSGRQFSNSRSEMNVSTLELGDSALYLCASSPTERLEEKLFFGSGTQLSVL.

The chain employs TRBV7-9 and TRBJ1-2; TRBD1 matches at 9 bases. The trim removed 5 bases at V and 3 bases at J, leaving 7 bases unmatched. There are 15 residues in the CDR3. Germline assignment: CDR1 SEHNR and CDR2 FQNEAQ (reference sequence). This CDR3 reads CASSTGTGLDYGYTF. The CDR3 nucleotides read TGTGCCAGCAGCACCGGGACAGGGTTGGACTATGGCTACACCTTC.

The chain recombines TRBV7-6 with TRBJ1-2, with 11 bases lining up with TRBD1. Germline assignment: CDR1 SGHVS and CDR2 FNYEAQ. The CDR3 extends over 15 amino acids. Trimming removed 5 bases from V and 6 bases from J; junction bases left unmatched: 8. The CDR3 bases are TGTGCCAGCAGCCTAGAGGACAGGGGGCAGAATGGCTACACCTTC. Protein: CASSLEDRGQNGYTF.

This clone was seen a single time. The J gene is TRBJ2-1, the V gene TRBV13, with unresolved D. Trimming took 3 bases from V and 6 from J, leaving 3 bases between them. Germline V gene sequence: CDR1 PRHDT, CDR2 FYEKMQ (reference sequence). The CDR3 sequence is 11 residues long. The CDR3 is CASSFLNEQFF. CDR3 sequence (DNA): TGTGCCAGCAGCTTCCTCAATGAGCAGTTCTTC.

Written as DNA, the CDR3 is TGTGCCAGCAGCTTAAGCGACGCGGGAGGACAAGAGACCCAGTACTTC. Amino acid sequence: CASSLSDAGGQETQYF. V and J are TRBV11-3 and TRBJ2-5, with 8 bases that match TRBD2. Trimming removed 2 bases from V and 2 bases from J; junction bases left unmatched: 7. CDR1 and CDR2 from the germline V gene are SGHNT and YENEEA. CDR3 length: 16 residues.

A note on this clone: Other nucleotide sequences from this sample produce the same CDR3. V usage is TRBV28 and J usage is TRBJ1-2; tentatively, D is TRBD1 (5 bases). Germline V gene sequence: CDR1 MDHEN, CDR2 SYDVKM. V shed 2 bases and J shed 5 bases, with 12 bases lying between them. There are 14 residues in the CDR3. The DNA for the CDR3 is TGTGCCAGCAGTTTACCAGGGTTTGGATATGGCTACACCTTC. Amino acid sequence: CASSLPGFGYGYTF.

The gene calls are TRBV28 and TRBJ1-5, with a possible D match to TRBD1 (6 bases). V was pared by 6 bases and J by 3 bases, with 15 bases between. The CDR3 contains 15 residues. Germline V gene sequence: CDR1 MDHEN, CDR2 SYDVKM. The CDR3 loop is CASSSTTGYNQPQHF. CDR3 coding DNA: TGTGCCAGCAGCAGCACGACAGGATACAATCAGCCCCAGCATTTT.

This chain links TRBV27 with TRBJ2-7; D unresolved. This CDR3 is 13 amino acids long. Germline-derived CDR1 and CDR2 are MNHEY and SMNVEV (reference sequence). Trimming cost V 6 bases and J 4 bases, with 13 bases left between them. The CDR3 protein is CASSGGLGYEQYF. In DNA form, the CDR3 reads TGTGCCAGCAGCGGCGGTCTAGGATACGAGCAGTACTTC.

V usage is TRBV9 and J usage is TRBJ2-1; no clear D. V was trimmed by 2 bases and J by 2 bases, leaving 11 bases between them. From germline, CDR1 is SGDLS and CDR2 YYNGEE. CDR3 length: 15 residues. Here the CDR3 reads CASSVGMGPYNEQFF. The DNA of the CDR3 is TGTGCCAGCAGCGTGGGTATGGGCCCCTACAATGAGCAGTTCTTC.

Only a few counts were recorded for this clone. This chain links TRBV28 with TRBJ1-2, with D hard to call. Trimming removed 7 bases at V and 8 bases at J, with 17 bases between. There are 13 residues in the CDR3. From germline, CDR1 is MDHEN and CDR2 SYDVKM. The CDR3 nucleotides are TGTGCCAGCACCGCCACTCCGACGAGGGGCTACACCTTC. This encodes CASTATPTRGYTF.

The chain couples TRBV7-2 to TRBJ2-1, with TRBD1 as a possible D gene (6 bases). V was shortened by 5 bases and J by 8 bases, with 19 bases between the two germline ends. The V gene's germline CDR1 is SGHTA and CDR2 FQGNSA. The CDR3 consists of 15 residues. CDR3 in DNA: TGTGCCAGCAGCCGGACAGCCCTCGGGGTTGATGAGCAGTTCTTC. Its protein is CASSRTALGVDEQFF.

This clone was seen once. This chain links TRBV5-1 with TRBJ2-5, with D maybe TRBD1 (6 bases). Trimming left V 6 bases short and J 1 base short, with 13 bases between. The CDR3 has 14 amino acids. Germline V gene data show CDR1 as SGHRS and CDR2 as YFSETQ. In DNA form, the CDR3 reads TGCGCCAGCAAACAGGGAAGGGGCCAAGAGACCCAGTACTTC. Protein sequence: CASKQGRGQETQYF.

V and J are TRBV19 and TRBJ2-5; tentative D call: TRBD1 (6 bases). Trimming removed 1 base from V and 5 bases from J, with 14 bases in between. Germline V gene lookup returns CDR1 LNHDA and CDR2 SQIVND (reference sequence). This CDR3 comprises 15 residues. In DNA form, the CDR3 reads TGTGCCAGTAGTATAGTCAGCGGAGGACAGGAGACCCAGTACTTC. Amino acid sequence: CASSIVSGGQETQYF.

V is TRBV27 and J is TRBJ2-6, with 11 bases aligning to TRBD1. Trimming at V came to 6 bases and at J to 3 bases, leaving 7 bases not matched to a gene. Germline CDR1 MNHEY, CDR2 SMNVEV (reference sequence). The CDR3 consists of 17 residues. The CDR3 reads CASRSGTGGFGANVLTF. The CDR3 DNA sequence: TGTGCCAGCAGGTCCGGGACAGGGGGTTTTGGGGCCAACGTCCTGACTTTC.